This T cell receptor beta chain was sequenced during a study of blood T cell repertoires in COVID-19. Study-wide context: Sample material is recorded as cDNA or gDNA derived from T cells, B-cell-depleted T cells, or PBMCs.

Membership in each cohort depended on participant-reported clinical history. Recovery meant two consecutive negative NP/OP PCR tests, professional clearance, or resolved symptoms. Repertoires were generated with immunoSEQ multiplex PCR, while TCRdb's copy carries only in-frame clones and drops some. The sample lists 210,000 or so clones, 84% occurring once. Germline trimming cut 12 bases from V and 6 bases from J; bases unmatched to any gene: 11. The germline V gene encodes CDR1 KGHDR and CDR2 SFDVKD. This CDR3 is 13 amino acids long. The chain links TRBV24-1 to TRBJ1-2, with 8 bases matching TRBD1. The receptor's source is a man aged 55-75 years who had recovered from COVID-19. The sample consisted of PBMCs or T cells enriched from blood (not recorded which). Written as DNA, the CDR3 is TGTGCCGCGGGGACAGGACGTCCCAATGGCTACACCTTC. Translation: CAAGTGRPNGYTF.